Described below is a single T cell receptor (beta chain) sequence and its context. Measured with immunoSEQ multiplex PCR; TCRdb has only the in-frame clones, and not every one. Among roughly 26,000 clones listed, 89% were seen once. The CDR3 covers 15 residues. Trimming removed 2 bases from V and 3 bases from J; junction bases left unmatched: 6. CDR1 is MNHEY, CDR2 SVGAGI, per germline. This record belongs to a study of T cell changes during pregnancy in multiple sclerosis. The chain combines TRBV6-5 with TRBJ2-5; TRBD2 matches 7 bases. Sequences were derived from CD8+ T cells from peripheral blood mononuclear cells, sampled in the second trimester of pregnancy. This sequence was found in a female donor with multiple sclerosis, enrolled in a pregnancy study. CDR3 nucleotide sequence: TGTGCCAGCAGTTACGAGGCGCTAGCGGAAGAGACCCAGTACTTC. The encoded protein is CASSYEALAEETQYF.